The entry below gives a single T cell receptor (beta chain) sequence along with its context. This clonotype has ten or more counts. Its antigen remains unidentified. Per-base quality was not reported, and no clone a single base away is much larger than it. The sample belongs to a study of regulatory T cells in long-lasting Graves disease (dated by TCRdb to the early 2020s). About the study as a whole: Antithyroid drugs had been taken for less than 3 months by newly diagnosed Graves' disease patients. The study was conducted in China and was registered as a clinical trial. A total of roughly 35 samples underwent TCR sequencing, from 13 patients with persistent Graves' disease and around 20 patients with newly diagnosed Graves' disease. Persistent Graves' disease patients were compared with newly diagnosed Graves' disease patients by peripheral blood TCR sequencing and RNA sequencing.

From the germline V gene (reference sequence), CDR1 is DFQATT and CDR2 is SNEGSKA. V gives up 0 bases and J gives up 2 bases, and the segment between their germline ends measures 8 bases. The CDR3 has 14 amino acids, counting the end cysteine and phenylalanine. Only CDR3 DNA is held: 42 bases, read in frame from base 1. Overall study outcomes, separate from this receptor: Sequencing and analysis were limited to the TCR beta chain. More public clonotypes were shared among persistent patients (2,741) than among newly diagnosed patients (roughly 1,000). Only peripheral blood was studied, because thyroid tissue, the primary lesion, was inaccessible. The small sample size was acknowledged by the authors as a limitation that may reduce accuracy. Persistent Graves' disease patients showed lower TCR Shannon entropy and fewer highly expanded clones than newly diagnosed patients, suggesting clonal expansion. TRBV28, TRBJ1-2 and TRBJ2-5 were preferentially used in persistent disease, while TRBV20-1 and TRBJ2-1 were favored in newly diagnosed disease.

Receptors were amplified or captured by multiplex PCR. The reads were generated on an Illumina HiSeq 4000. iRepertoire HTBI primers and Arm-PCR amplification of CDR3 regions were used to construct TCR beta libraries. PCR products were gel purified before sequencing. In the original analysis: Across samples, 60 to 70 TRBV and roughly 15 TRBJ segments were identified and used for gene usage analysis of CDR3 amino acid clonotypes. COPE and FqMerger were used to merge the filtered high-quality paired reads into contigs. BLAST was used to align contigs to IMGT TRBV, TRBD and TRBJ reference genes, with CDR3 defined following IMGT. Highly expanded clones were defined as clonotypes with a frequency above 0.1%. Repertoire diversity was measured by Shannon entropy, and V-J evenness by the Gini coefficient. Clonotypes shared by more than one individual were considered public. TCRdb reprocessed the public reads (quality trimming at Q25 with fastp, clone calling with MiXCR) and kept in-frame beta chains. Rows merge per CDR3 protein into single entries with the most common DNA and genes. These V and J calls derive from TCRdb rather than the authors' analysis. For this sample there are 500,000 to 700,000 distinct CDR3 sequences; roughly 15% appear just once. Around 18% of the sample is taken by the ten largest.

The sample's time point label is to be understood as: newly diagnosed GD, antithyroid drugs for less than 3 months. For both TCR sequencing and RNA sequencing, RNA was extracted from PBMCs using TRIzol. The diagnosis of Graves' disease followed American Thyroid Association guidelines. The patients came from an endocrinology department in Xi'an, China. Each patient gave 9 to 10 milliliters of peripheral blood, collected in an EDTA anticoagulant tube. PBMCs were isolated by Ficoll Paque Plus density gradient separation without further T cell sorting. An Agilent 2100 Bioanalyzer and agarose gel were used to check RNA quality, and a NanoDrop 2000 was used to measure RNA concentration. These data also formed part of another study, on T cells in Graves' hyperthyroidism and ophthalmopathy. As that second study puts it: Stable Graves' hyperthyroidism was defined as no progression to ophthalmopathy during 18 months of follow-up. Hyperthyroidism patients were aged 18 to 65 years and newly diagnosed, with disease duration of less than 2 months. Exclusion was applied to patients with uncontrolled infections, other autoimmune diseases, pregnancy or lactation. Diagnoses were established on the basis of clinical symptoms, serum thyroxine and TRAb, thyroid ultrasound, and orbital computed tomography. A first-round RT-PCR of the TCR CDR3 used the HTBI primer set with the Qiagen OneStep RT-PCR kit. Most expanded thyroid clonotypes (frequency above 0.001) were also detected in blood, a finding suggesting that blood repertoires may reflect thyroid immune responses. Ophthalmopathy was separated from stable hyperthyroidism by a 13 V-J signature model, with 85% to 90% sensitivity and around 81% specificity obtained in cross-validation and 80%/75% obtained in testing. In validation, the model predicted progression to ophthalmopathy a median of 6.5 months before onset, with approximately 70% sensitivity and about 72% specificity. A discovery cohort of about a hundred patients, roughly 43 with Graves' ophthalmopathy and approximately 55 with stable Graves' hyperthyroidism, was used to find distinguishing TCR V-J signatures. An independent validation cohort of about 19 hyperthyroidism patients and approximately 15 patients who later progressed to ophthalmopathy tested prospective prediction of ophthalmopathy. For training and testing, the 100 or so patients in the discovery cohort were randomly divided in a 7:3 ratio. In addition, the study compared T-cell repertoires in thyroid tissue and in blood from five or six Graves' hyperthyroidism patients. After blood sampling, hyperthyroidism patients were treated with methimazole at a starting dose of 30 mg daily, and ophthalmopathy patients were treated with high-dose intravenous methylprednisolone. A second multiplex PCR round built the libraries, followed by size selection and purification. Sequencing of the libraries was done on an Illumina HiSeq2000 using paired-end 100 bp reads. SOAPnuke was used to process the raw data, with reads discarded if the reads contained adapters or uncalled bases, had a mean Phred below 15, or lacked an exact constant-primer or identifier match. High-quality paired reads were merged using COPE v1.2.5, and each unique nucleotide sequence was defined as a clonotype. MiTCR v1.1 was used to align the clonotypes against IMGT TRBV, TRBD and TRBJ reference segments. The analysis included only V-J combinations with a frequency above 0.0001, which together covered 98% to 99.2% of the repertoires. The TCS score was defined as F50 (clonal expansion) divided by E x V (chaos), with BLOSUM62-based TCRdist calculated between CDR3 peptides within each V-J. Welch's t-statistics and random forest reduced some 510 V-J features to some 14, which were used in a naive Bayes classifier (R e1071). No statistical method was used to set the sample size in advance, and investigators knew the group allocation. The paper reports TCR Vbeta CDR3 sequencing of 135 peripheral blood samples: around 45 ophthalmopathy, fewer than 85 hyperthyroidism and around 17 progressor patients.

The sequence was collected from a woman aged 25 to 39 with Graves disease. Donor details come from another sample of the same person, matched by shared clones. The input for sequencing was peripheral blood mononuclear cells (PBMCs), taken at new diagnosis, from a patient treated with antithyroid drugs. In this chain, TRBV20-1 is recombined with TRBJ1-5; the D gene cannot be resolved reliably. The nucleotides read TGCAGTGCTAGAGATCGACGGGGCAATCAGCCCCAGCATTTT. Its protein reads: CSARDRRGNQPQHF.